These 17 T cell receptor beta chains were all obtained from the same sample, sequenced in a study of CD8+CD57+ T cells in acquired aplastic anemia. TCR beta VDJ and CDR3 were profiled, and genomic DNA was the template. In TCRdb, the reads were re-called with MiXCR into one record per CDR3 protein. The sample contains about 210,000 distinct CDR3 sequences, roughly 35% of which appear only once. The source material was sorted CD4+, CD8+, or CD8+CD57+ T cells (not recorded which) from PBMCs. The receptor source for this set is a human donor in good health, serving as a control.

This clonotype has more than one count but fewer than ten. Relative to the germline gene, one junction end is altered; a read error may explain this. This chain connects TRBV19 to TRBJ1-1, with TRBD1 matching over 7 bases. CDR1 LNHDA and CDR2 SQIVND come from the germline V gene (reference sequence). The CDR3 runs 15 residues. This chain's CDR3 is CASSTNRGWDTEAFF. The CDR3 region has the DNA TGTGCCAGTAGTACCAACAGGGGATGGGACACTGAAGCTTTCTTC.

At least ten counts were recorded for this clonotype. This chain uses TRBV12-3 or TRBV12-4 with TRBJ1-2; no definite D call. CDR3 length: 14 amino acids. V was clipped by 1 base and J by 8 bases, with 14 bases between them. CDR3 DNA sequence: TGTGCCAGCAGTTTAGTCGGCGGTCTTGGGGGCTACACCTTC. This gives the protein CASSLVGGLGGYTF.

The table lists this clonotype with many counts. The rearrangement uses TRBV5-1 and TRBJ1-2; 7 bases match TRBD1. The germline CDR1 and CDR2 sequences are SGHRS and YFSETQ. Trimming cost V 4 bases and J 4 bases; bases outside gene matches: 7. The CDR3 length is 14 residues. This CDR3 is CASSTQGQAYGYTF. The CDR3 nucleotides are TGCGCCAGCAGCACCCAAGGACAGGCCTATGGCTACACCTTC.

This clonotype was seen many times. The V call is TRBV19, the J call TRBJ1-1; 12 positions agree with TRBD1. There are 16 residues in the CDR3. From germline, CDR1 is LNHDA and CDR2 SQIVND (reference sequence). Trimming cost V 3 bases and J 6 bases; bases outside gene matches: 8. The CDR3 nucleotides are TGTGCCAGTAGTATTAGACCGGGACAGGGGGCCTCTGAAGCTTTCTTT. It yields the protein CASSIRPGQGASEAFF. Based on the CDR3 plus reference TRBV19 and TRBJ1-1, the full variable domain is DGGITQSPKYLFRKEGQNVTLSCEQNLNHDAMYWYRQDPGQGLRLIYYSQIVNDFQKGDIAEGYSVSREKKESFPLTVTSAQKNPTAFYLCASSIRPGQGASEAFFGQGTRLTVV.

This clonotype was recorded at least ten times. This could be a read error, since a much larger clone is one nucleotide away. The CDR3, as DNA: TGTGCCACGTTGGACAGTTCTCGCACTGAAGCTTTCTTT. Encoded protein: CATLDSSRTEAFF. This sequence joins TRBV10-3 and TRBJ1-1; weak D call: TRBD1 (6 bases). Germline CDR1 and CDR2: ENHRY and SYGVKD. The CDR3 has 13 residues. Between the trimmed V and J ends, which lost 10 bases and 4 bases, there was a span of 16 bases.

The chain is built from TRBV20-1 and TRBJ2-7; TRBD1 matches at 11 bases. With 6 bases clipped from V and 2 bases from J, the junction kept 3 bases outside the gene matches. CDR1 is DFQATT, CDR2 SNEGSKA, per germline (reference sequence). This CDR3 has 13 amino acids. CDR3 amino acids: CSAPGQGAYEQYF. DNA for the CDR3: TGCAGTGCACCGGGACAGGGGGCCTACGAGCAGTACTTC.

This clonotype has just a few counts. The CDR3 nucleotides are TGCGCCAGCGGCAAGGTATTCCAGCCTAGGGACTATGGCTACACCTTC. Encoded protein: CASGKVFQPRDYGYTF. The V call is TRBV4-1, the J call TRBJ1-2, with D hard to call. The CDR3 has 16 amino acids. V was clipped by 8 bases and J by 3 bases, with 22 bases between them. The germline V gene encodes CDR1 MGHRA and CDR2 YSYEKL.

This clonotype was seen only a few times. This chain links TRBV19 with TRBJ2-1; 7 bases match TRBD2. The trim removed 5 bases at V and 4 bases at J, leaving 8 bases unmatched. Per the germline V gene, CDR1 is LNHDA and CDR2 is SQIVND (reference sequence). The CDR3 extends over 15 amino acids. The CDR3 DNA sequence: TGTGCCAGTAGTCCCTCGGCGGGGGTATACAATGAGCAGTTCTTC. Translated: CASSPSAGVYNEQFF.

This clonotype has at least ten counts. This sequence joins TRBV19 and TRBJ1-1; possibly TRBD1 for D (6 bases). Trimming removed 5 bases at V and 0 bases at J, with 13 bases between. The CDR3 has 15 amino acids. Germline lookup yields CDR1 LNHDA and CDR2 SQIVND (reference sequence). CDR3 sequence: CASSAGQYMNTEAFF. The DNA of the CDR3 is TGTGCCAGTAGTGCCGGACAGTATATGAACACTGAAGCTTTCTTT.

This clonotype was recorded at least ten times. This chain uses TRBV20-1 with TRBJ2-3, with D possibly TRBD2 on 6 matching bases. Deletions cut 1 base from V and 3 bases from J, with 11 bases between. The CDR3 runs to 14 residues. CDR1 DFQATT and CDR2 SNEGSKA come from the germline V gene (reference sequence). DNA for the CDR3: TGCAGTGCTAGAGTCGGGAGTAGGACAGATACGCAGTATTTT. Encoded protein: CSARVGSRTDTQYF.

The rearrangement links TRBV14 to TRBJ1-2, with 9 nucleotides matching TRBD1. V gave up 1 base and J gave up 1 base; unmatched junction bases: 4. CDR1 and CDR2 from the germline V gene are SGHDN and FVKESK. The CDR3 is made up of 16 amino acids. This chain's CDR3 is CASSQVGTGRNYGYTF. DNA of the CDR3: TGTGCCAGCAGCCAAGTCGGGACAGGGCGTAACTATGGCTACACCTTC.

This clonotype was observed at least ten times. V is TRBV2 and J is TRBJ1-2; D is unclear. Trimming removed 8 bases at V and 8 bases at J, with 21 bases between. The length of the CDR3 is 14 residues. Germline CDR1 and CDR2: SNHLY and FYNNEI. The CDR3 here is CASDERKLASGYTF. The CDR3 nucleotides are TGTGCCAGCGACGAGAGGAAATTGGCGAGCGGCTACACCTTC.

Concerning this clonotype: The junction differs from germline at one of its ends, possibly a read error. The chain is built from TRBV24-1 and TRBJ2-7; the D call may be TRBD1 or TRBD2 (5 bases each). The CDR3 is 15 residues long. Looked up from germline, CDR1 is KGHDR and CDR2 is SFDVKD. The CDR3 DNA reads as TGTGCCACCAGTGATGACACTCGGGGCTCCTACGGGCAGTACTTC. Residues: CATSDDTRGSYGQYF.

Details on this clonotype: This clone may be a read error of a much larger clone one base away. The conserved phenylalanine or tryptophan is not found at the CDR3 terminus, so this likely reflects a read error. The chain couples TRBV2 to TRBJ2-7; possibly TRBD1 for D (5 bases). Trimming removed 6 bases at V and 5 bases at J, with 29 bases between. Germline CDR1 SNHLY, CDR2 FYNNEI. This CDR3 is built from 18 residues. For the CDR3, the DNA is TGTGCCAGCAGCCAGGGCGACAGAGAGAGGTGGAAGAGTCACGAGCAGTACTCC. It is translated as CASSQGDRERWKSHEQYS.

This clonotype was observed once. The chain recombines TRBV29-1 with TRBJ1-1; 9 nucleotides align to TRBD1. Germline CDR1 and CDR2: SQVTM and ANQGSEA. CDR3 length: 13 amino acids. V shed 7 bases and J 1 base; nucleotides not matched to a gene: 4. The CDR3, as DNA: TGCAGCGCCAGGACAGGGGCGAACACTGAAGCTTTCTTT. Residues: CSARTGANTEAFF.

The chain has TRBV27 and TRBJ2-7; D may match TRBD1 or TRBD2 (5 bases each). Trimming took 5 bases from V and 6 from J, leaving 14 bases between them. Per the germline V gene, CDR1 is MNHEY and CDR2 is SMNVEV (reference sequence). CDR3 size: 13 residues. The CDR3 DNA reads TGTGCCAGCAGTCAATCTTGGGACGGCGAGCAGTACTTC. Translated: CASSQSWDGEQYF.

The V gene is TRBV10-1, the J gene TRBJ2-1; TRBD2 aligns across 11 bases. CDR1 is WNHNN and CDR2 is SYGVQD in the germline V gene (reference sequence). The CDR3 length is 14 residues. V lost 4 bases and J lost 9; bases outside the gene matches: 5. Here the CDR3 DNA reads TGCGCCAGCAGTGGTAGCGGGGGGGCAGGTGAGCAGTTCTTC. This encodes CASSGSGGAGEQFF.